This T cell receptor beta chain was profiled in a study of control samples from healthy donors and cancer patients. TCRdb's copy holds only in-frame clones and misses some; the assay was immunoSEQ multiplex PCR. The data contain 30,000 to 35,000 clones, roughly 94% of them singletons. The junction had 6 bases not matched to a gene; V was cut back by 4 bases and J by 2 bases. CDR3 size: 16 residues. CDR1 and CDR2 from the germline V gene are MDHEN and SYDVKM. The TCR comes from a man aged 55 to 69 in good health. The V and J genes are TRBV28 and TRBJ2-7; TRBD2 aligns across 12 bases. Sequencing was carried out using blood. CDR3 loop: CASSSLAGGGPYEQYF. DNA for the CDR3: TGTGCCAGCAGTTCTCTAGCGGGGGGGGGCCCCTACGAGCAGTACTTC.